The text below deals with one T cell receptor (beta chain). Sequenced by immunoSEQ multiplex PCR; TCRdb stores in-frame clones only, minus some. The sample holds 30,000 or so clones; about 91% are singletons and the top ten take 6.5% to 9%. The record originates from a study of T cells in tuberculosis. Time point reported: new active TB diagnosis, blood taken before or within 7 days of starting treatment. The CDR3 spans 19 residues. V lost 5 bases and J lost 0; bases outside the gene matches: 15. Germline loops: CDR1 SGHTA, CDR2 FQGNSA. The sample here was PBMCs, taken at tuberculosis diagnosis. This rearrangement joins TRBV7-2 to TRBJ2-1; TRBD1 matches 8 bases. This receptor was obtained from an adult with tuberculosis. Some clones in this sample may be carry-over from other donors' samples. The CDR3 spells CASSLRDRPRSSSYNEQFF. In DNA form, the CDR3 reads TGTGCCAGCAGCCTCCGGGACAGGCCCAGGTCAAGCTCCTACAATGAGCAGTTCTTC. Drawing the rest from reference TRBV7-2 and TRBJ2-1, the complete variable domain is GAGVSQSPSNKVTEKGKDVELRCDPISGHTALYWYRQSLGQGLEFLIYFQGNSAPDKSGLPSDRFSAERTGGSVSTLTIQRTQQEDSAVYLCASSLRDRPRSSSYNEQFFGPGTRLTVL.